The TCR beta chain described here comes from a study of T cell responses to AZD1222 COVID-19 vaccine (dated by TCRdb to the early 2020s). In terms of the full investigation: AZD1222 recipients with second doses at about 4 weeks or about 12 weeks were pooled, because spike-specific TCR depth and breadth did not differ between schedules. Enrollment into the trials was organized by age into subgroups of 18-55, 56-69 and 70-plus years, and those subgroups contained 148, 28 and 57 TCR-sequenced participants, respectively. TCR sequencing covered 230 or so trial participants: nearly 210 given two doses of AZD1222 and approximately 26 given two doses of MenACWY control vaccine.

The junction carries 17 bases between V and J, which are trimmed by 6 bases and 3 bases respectively. The CDR3 goes from the cysteine to the phenylalanine over 15 residues. The retained sequence is limited to the CDR3, 45 bases, with the frame set at the first base. The germline V gene sets CDR1 to MDHEN and CDR2 to SYDVKM. The full study reports these points: In the small 56-69-year group, the increase in depth fell short of significance, most likely because of low power. The vaccine-associated CD4 TCRs covered the entire spike protein, and the dominant responses fell in regions 160-218 and 743-854. Because no day 14 peak-response samples were available, repertoires were characterized only after the peak T cell response. Reportedly, almost half of the unique spike-specific TCRs recognized epitopes lying outside the regions that are mutated in the B.1.351 and B.1.1.7 variants. After two AZD1222 doses, spike-specific TCR breadth and depth were significantly higher than at day 0 and than in MenACWY recipients. Conclusions about previously exposed vaccinees were limited because only six AZD1222 recipients were SARS-CoV-2 seropositive at baseline. Participants were mostly white British and included more females than males, and it was suggested by the authors that clonal diversity may have been underestimated.

In light of the paper, this sample's time point label describes: baseline before first vaccination. Vaccinee samples were obtained from the UK trials COV001 and COV002, which included a single-blind randomized controlled phase 2/3 trial of AZD1222 (ChAdOx1 nCoV-19) in healthy adults. Trial participant PBMC samples were collected at day 0 and day 28 after the second dose for TCRbeta chain sequencing. The CDR3 regions of human TCRbeta chains were analyzed by immunosequencing. Regarding the original processing steps: TCRs in the repertoires were compared against a reference library of SARS-CoV-2-specific TCRs that had been generated with the MIRA antigen-specificity platform. Breadth was defined as the fraction of unique TCRs that were SARS-CoV-2-associated, and depth was defined as the fraction of total T cells that were SARS-CoV-2-associated. Using the MIRA data, each spike-specific TCR was mapped to the spike region that the TCR reacts to and placed in a CD4 or CD8 class. Log10-transformed breadth and depth values were compared by one-way ANOVA with Sidak's multiple comparisons tests. TCRdb mirrors the immuneACCESS table, restricted to in-frame sequences. Some clones are absent from its copies; in checked studies, under half trace to an unresolved V gene, and the reason for the others is unknown. V and J calls and clone size follow that table, whereas D and trimming were derived from the DNA. Here the sample has around 100,000 clones; approximately 96% occur a single time. The ten biggest clones cover 2.2% of the sample.

For this clone: The antigen this receptor binds is unknown. No base-level quality is on record; no much larger clone is a single base apart.

The chain uses TRBV28 and TRBJ1-1; TRBD1 is a weak D gene call, 6 bases matching. This clonotype was obtained from an adult in good health. Specimen: peripheral blood, collected on day 0 of AZD1222 vaccination. The CDR3 corresponds to CASSPRLTGYTEAFF. The nucleotide sequence reads TGTGCCAGCAGCCCCCGTTTGACAGGCTACACTGAAGCTTTCTTT.